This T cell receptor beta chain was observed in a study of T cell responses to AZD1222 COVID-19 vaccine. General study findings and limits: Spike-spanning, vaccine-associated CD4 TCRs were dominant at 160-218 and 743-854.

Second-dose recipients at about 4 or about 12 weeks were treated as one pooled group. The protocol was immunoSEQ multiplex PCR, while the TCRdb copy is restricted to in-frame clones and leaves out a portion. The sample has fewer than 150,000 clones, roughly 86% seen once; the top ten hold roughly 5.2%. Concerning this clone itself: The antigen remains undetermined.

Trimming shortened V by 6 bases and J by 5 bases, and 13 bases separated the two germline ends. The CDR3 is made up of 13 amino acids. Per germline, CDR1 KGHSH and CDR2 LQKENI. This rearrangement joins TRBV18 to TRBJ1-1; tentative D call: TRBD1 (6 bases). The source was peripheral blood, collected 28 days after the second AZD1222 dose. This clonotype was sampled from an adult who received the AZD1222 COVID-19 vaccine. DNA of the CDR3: TGTGCCAGCTCCGTTAAGGGGGATACTGAAGCTTTCTTT. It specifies CASSVKGDTEAFF. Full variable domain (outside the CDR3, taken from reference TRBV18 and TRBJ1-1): NAGVMQNPRHLVRRRGQEARLRCSPMKGHSHVYWYRQLPEEGLKFMVYLQKENIIDESGMPKERFSAEFPKEGPSILRIQQVVRGDSAAYFCASSVKGDTEAFFGQGTRLTVV.